This TCR beta chain was sequenced for a study of blood T cell repertoires in COVID-19. At the level of the study: From the United States, Italy and Spain came samples of acute and convalescent COVID-19. PBMCs, B-cell-depleted T cells, or T cells provided the cDNA or gDNA that made up the material.

This clone was observed a handful of times. This table comes from immunoSEQ multiplex PCR, and its TCRdb copy is limited to in-frame clones, with some not included. This repertoire shows 150,000 or so clones, 85% found once; its top ten account for 3% to 3.5%. The CDR3 is 12 residues long. V dropped 1 base and J dropped 10 bases, with 10 bases sitting between them. The germline V gene encodes CDR1 MNHEY and CDR2 SVGEGT. The sequenced material came from peripheral blood. The sequence was collected from a human donor with acute or convalescent COVID-19. The donor label of this sample is uncertain. The V gene is TRBV6-2 or TRBV6-3, the J gene TRBJ1-2, with unresolved D. CDR3 sequence: CASSYFGRDYTF. The CDR3 DNA follows: TGTGCCAGCAGTTACTTTGGGAGAGACTACACCTTC.